This TCR beta chain was obtained from a study of OX40 agonist ivuxolimab in advanced cancers. About the research overall: Patients treated during dose escalation were battling hepatocellular carcinoma, melanoma, renal cell or head and neck cancer. Among those enrolled, mean age was about 60 years (range 23 to 79) and about 82% were male. Treatment received earlier with anti-PD-1, anti-PD-L1 or anti-CTLA-4 agents was allowed, and 40% had some. Study results and limitations: Near-lowest levels of clonal expansion characterized partial responders at 0.1-3.0 mg/kg.

Sequencing was performed with immunoSEQ multiplex PCR; in TCRdb, only in-frame clones are kept and a portion is missing. This table holds just over 60,000 clones, approximately 89% found once. About this clone itself: The target antigen is unknown.

The CDR3 sequence is 13 residues long. Trimming removed 5 bases from V and 5 bases from J; junction bases left unmatched: 6. In germline, CDR1 is LNHDA, CDR2 SQIVND (reference sequence). The gene calls are TRBV19 and TRBJ2-7, with 7 nucleotides matching TRBD1. The TCR comes from an adult with an advanced solid tumor such as melanoma, head and neck, liver or kidney cancer. Sample: CD4+ or CD8+ T cells sorted from blood, taken in a trial of the OX40 agonist ivuxolimab. CDR3 sequence (DNA): TGTGCCAGTAGTCCGACAGGGTACAACGAGCAGTACTTC. This encodes CASSPTGYNEQYF.